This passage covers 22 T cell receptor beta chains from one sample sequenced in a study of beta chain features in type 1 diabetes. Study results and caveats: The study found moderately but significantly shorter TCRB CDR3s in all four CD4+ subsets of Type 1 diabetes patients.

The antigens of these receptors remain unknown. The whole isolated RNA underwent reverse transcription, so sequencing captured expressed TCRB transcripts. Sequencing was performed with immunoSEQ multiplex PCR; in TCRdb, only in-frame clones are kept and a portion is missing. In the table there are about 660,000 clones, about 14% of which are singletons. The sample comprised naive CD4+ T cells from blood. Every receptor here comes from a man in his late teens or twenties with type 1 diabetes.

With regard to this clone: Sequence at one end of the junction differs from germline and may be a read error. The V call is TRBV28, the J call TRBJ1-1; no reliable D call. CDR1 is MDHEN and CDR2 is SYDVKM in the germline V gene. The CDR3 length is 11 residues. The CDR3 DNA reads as TGTGCCAGCAGTTCGCCCACTGCAGCTTTCTTT. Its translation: CASSSPTAAFF.

The CDR3 reads CSADRGGYNEQFF. CDR3 bases: TGCAGCGCCGATAGGGGGGGATACAATGAGCAGTTCTTC. The chain has TRBV29-1 and TRBJ2-1; D is perhaps TRBD2 (7 bases). With 7 bases removed from V and 4 bases from J, the gap between germline ends came to 14 bases. This CDR3 has 13 residues. Germline CDR1 reads SQVTM; CDR2 reads ANQGSEA.

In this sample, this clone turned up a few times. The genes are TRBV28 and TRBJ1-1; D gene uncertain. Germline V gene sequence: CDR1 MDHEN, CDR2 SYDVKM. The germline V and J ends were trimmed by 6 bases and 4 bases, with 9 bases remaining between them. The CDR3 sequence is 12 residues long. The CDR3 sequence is CASSPIGTEAFF. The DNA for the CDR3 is TGTGCCAGCAGCCCCATAGGCACTGAAGCTTTCTTT.

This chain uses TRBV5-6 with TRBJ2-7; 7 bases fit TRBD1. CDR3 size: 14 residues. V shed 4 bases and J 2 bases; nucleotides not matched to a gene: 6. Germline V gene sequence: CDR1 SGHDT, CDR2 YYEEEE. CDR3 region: CASSRDSTPYEQYF. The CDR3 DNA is TGTGCCAGCAGCCGGGACAGTACTCCCTACGAGCAGTACTTC.

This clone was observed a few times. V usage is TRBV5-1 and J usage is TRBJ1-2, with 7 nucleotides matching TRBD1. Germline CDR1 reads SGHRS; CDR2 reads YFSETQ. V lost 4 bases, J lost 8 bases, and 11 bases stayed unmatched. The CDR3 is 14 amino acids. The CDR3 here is CASSVDRTAGGYTF. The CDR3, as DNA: TGCGCCAGCAGCGTGGACAGGACCGCTGGAGGCTACACCTTC.

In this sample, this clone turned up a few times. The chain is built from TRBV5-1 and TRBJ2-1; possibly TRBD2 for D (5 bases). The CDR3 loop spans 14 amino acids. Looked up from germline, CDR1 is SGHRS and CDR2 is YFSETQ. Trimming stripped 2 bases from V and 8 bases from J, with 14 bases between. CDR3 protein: CASSFTLAGDEQFF. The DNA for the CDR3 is TGCGCCAGCAGCTTCACCCTAGCAGGCGATGAGCAGTTCTTC.

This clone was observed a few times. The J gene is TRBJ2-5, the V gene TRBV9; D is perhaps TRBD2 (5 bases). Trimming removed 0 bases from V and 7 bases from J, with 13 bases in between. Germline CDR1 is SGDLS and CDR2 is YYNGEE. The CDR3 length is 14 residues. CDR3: CASSVAPSRGTQYF. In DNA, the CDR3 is TGTGCCAGCAGCGTAGCTCCATCCCGGGGGACCCAGTACTTC.

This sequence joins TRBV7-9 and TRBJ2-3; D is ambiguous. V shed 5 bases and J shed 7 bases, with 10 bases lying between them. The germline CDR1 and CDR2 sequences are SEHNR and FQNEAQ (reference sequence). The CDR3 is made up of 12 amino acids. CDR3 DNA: TGTGCCAGCAGCCCCGGAGAACATACGCAGTATTTT. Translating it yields CASSPGEHTQYF.

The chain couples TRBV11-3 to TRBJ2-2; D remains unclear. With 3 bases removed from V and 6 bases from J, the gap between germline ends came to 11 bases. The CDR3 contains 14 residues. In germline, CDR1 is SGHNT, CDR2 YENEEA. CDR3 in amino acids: CASSLTDGPGELFF. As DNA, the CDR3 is TGTGCCAGCAGCTTGACCGATGGGCCCGGGGAGCTGTTTTTT.

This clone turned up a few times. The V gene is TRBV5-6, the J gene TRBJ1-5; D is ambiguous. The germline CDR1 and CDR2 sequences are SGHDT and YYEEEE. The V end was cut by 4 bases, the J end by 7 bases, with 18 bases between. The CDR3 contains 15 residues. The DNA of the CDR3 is TGTGCCAGCAGCCCCGGCCCGGTGGGTCTCCAGCCCCAGCATTTT. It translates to CASSPGPVGLQPQHF. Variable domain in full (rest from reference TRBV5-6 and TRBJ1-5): DAGVTQSPTHLIKTRGQQVTLRCSPKSGHDTVSWYQQALGQGPQFIFQYYEEEERQRGNFPDRFSGHQFPNYSSELNVNALLLGDSALYLCASSPGPVGLQPQHFGDGTRLSIL.

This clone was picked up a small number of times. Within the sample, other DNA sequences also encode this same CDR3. The CDR3 here is CASSGTGVYEQYF. CDR3 nucleotide sequence: TGTGCCAGCAGTGGGACGGGAGTGTACGAGCAGTACTTC. V gene TRBV5-4 combines with J gene TRBJ2-7, with D perhaps matching TRBD2 (6 bases). V dropped 5 bases and J dropped 4 bases, with 13 bases sitting between them. Germline V gives CDR1 SGHNT, CDR2 YYREEE (reference sequence). The CDR3 is 13 amino acids.

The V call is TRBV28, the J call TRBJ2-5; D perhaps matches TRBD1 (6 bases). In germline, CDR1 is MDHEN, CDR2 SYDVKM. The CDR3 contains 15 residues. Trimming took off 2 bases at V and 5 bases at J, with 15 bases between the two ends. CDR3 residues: CASSLGGHISETQYF. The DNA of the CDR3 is TGTGCCAGCAGTTTAGGGGGACATATTTCGGAGACCCAGTACTTC. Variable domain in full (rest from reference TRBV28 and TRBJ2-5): DVKVTQSSRYLVKRTGEKVFLECVQDMDHENMFWYRQDPGLGLRLIYFSYDVKMKEKGDIPEGYSVSREKKERFSLILESASTNQTSMYLCASSLGGHISETQYFGPGTRLLVL.

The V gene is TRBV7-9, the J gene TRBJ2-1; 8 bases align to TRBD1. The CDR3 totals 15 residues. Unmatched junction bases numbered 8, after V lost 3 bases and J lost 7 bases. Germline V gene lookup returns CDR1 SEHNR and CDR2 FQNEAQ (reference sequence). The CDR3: CASSFRTGRWNEQFF. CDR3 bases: TGTGCCAGCAGCTTCCGGACAGGGCGGTGGAATGAGCAGTTCTTC.

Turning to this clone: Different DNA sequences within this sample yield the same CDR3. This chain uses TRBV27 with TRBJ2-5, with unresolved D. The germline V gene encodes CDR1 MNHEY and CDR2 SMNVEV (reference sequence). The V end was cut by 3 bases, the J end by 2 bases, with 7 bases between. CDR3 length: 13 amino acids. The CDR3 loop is CASSLRDQETQYF. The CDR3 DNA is TGTGCCAGCAGTTTGAGAGATCAAGAGACCCAGTACTTC.

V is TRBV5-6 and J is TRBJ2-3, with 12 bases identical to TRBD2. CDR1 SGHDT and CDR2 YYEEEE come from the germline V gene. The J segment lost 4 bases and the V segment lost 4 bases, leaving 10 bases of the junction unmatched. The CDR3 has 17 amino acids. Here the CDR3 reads CASSQLPSGRAADTQYF. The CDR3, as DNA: TGTGCCAGCAGCCAACTCCCTAGCGGGAGGGCCGCAGATACGCAGTATTTT.

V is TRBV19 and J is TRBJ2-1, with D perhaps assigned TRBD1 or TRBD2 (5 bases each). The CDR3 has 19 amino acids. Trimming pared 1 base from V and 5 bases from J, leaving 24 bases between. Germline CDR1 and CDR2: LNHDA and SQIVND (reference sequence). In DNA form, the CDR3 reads TGTGCCAGTAGTATAGTGGGACCGGCCCGTCGGAACAAAAACAATGAGCAGTTCTTC. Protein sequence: CASSIVGPARRNKNNEQFF.

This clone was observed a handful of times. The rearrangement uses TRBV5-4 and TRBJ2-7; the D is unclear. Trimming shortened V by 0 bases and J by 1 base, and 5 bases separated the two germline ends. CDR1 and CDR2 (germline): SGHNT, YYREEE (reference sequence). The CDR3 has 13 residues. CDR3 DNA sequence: TGTGCCAGCAGCTTGGACCCGTCCTACGAGCAGTACTTC. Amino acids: CASSLDPSYEQYF. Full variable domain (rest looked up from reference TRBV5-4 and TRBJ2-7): ETGVTQSPTHLIKTRGQQVTLRCSSQSGHNTVSWYQQALGQGPQFIFQYYREEENGRGNFPPRFSGLQFPNYSSELNVNALELDDSALYLCASSLDPSYEQYFGPGTRLTVT.

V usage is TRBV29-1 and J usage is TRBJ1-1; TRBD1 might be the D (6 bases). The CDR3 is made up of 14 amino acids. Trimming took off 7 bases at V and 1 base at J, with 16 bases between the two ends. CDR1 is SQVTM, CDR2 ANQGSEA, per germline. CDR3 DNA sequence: TGCAGCGCCGCAACGACAGGTGAGAACACTGAAGCTTTCTTT. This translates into CSAATTGENTEAFF.

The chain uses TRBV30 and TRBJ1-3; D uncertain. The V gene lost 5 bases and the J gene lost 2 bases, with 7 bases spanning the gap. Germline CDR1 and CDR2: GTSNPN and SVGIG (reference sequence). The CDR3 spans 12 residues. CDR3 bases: TGTGCCTGGGAGGTAGCTGGAAACACCATATATTTT. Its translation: CAWEVAGNTIYF.

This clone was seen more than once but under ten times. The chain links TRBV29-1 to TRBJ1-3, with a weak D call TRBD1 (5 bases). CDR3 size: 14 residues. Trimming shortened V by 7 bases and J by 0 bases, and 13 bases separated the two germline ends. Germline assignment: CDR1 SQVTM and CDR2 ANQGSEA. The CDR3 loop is CSALGPSSGNTIYF. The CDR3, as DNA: TGCAGCGCCCTGGGACCGAGCTCTGGAAACACCATATATTTT.

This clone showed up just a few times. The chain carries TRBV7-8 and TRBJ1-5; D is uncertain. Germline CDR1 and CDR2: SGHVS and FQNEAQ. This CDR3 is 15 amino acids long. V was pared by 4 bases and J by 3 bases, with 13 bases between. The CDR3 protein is CASSWSRGFNQPQHF. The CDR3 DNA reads TGTGCCAGCAGCTGGTCTCGGGGATTCAATCAGCCCCAGCATTTT. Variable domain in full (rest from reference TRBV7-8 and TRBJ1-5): GAGVSQSPRYKVAKRGQDVALRCDPISGHVSLFWYQQALGQGPEFLTYFQNEAQLDKSGLPSDRFFAERPEGSVSTLKIQRTQQEDSAVYLCASSWSRGFNQPQHFGDGTRLSIL.

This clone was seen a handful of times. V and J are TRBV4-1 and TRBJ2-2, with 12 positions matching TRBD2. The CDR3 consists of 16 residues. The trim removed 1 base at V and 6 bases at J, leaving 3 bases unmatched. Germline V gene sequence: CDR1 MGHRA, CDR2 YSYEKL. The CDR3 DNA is TGCGCCAGCAGCCAAGCCACTAGCGGGAGGTCCGGGGAGCTGTTTTTT. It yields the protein CASSQATSGRSGELFF.